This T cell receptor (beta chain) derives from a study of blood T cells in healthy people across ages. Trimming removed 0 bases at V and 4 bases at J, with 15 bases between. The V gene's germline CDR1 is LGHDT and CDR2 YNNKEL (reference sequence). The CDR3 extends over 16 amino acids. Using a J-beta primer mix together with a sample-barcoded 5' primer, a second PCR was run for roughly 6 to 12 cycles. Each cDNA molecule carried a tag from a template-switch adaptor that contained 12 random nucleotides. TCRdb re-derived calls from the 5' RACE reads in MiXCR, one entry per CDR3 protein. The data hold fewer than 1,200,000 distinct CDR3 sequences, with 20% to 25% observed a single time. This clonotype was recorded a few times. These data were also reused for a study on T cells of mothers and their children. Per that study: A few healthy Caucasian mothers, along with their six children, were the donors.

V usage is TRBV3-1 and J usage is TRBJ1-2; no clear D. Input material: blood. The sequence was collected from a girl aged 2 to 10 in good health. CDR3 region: CASSQDNLGQIYGYTF. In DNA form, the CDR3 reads TGTGCCAGCAGCCAAGATAATCTTGGGCAGATCTATGGCTACACCTTC.